The present T cell receptor (beta chain) was sequenced within a study of cytomegalovirus exposure and HLA in healthy donors. This CDR3 has 15 amino acids. Germline CDR1 SGHRS, CDR2 YFSETQ. Trimming removed 3 bases from V and 9 bases from J, with 19 bases in between. PCR was performed using 60 Vbeta and 13 Jbeta primers. Using immunoSEQ multiplex PCR, the repertoire was profiled, and TCRdb retains in-frame clones only, with some absent. This table holds approximately 150,000 clones, about four fifths found once. The chain combines TRBV5-1 with TRBJ2-1; maybe TRBD2 (6 bases). Sequencing was carried out using PBMCs. The sequence was collected from a man in his fifties in good health and CMV-seropositive. In DNA, the CDR3 is TGCGCCAGCAGCTCGATGGGACTTGGGAGATCTGAGCAGTTCTTC. Protein sequence: CASSSMGLGRSEQFF.